One sample yielded the 7 T cell receptor beta chains listed below, sequenced in a study of regulatory T cells in long-lasting Graves disease. The time point here: persistent/refractory GD, antithyroid drugs over 5 years with positive TRAb. Making the TCR library involved RNA that had been extracted from PBMCs. Libraries of TCR beta came from iRepertoire HTBI primers plus Arm-PCR of CDR3 regions. TCRdb processed the multiplex PCR reads anew with MiXCR; each CDR3 protein has one entry. The repertoire consists of about 290,000 distinct CDR3 sequences, with more than 20% occurring once and the leading ten covering roughly three fifths. The starting material was peripheral blood mononuclear cells (PBMCs), obtained when the disease was refractory, from a patient treated with antithyroid drugs. These receptors originate from a female donor with Graves disease.

The J gene is TRBJ2-7, the V gene TRBV4-1; possibly TRBD1 for D (5 bases). V dropped 0 bases and J dropped 6 bases, with 12 bases sitting between them. The CDR3 extends over 14 amino acids. CDR1 MGHRA and CDR2 YSYEKL come from the germline V gene. This CDR3 is CASSQEGRVSEQYF. The CDR3 DNA follows: TGCGCCAGCAGCCAAGAAGGCAGGGTCTCCGAGCAGTACTTC.

This clonotype was detected ten times or more. This sequence joins TRBV6-1 and TRBJ2-5; D is possibly TRBD2 (5 bases). Germline CDR1 is MNHNS and CDR2 is SASEGT. CDR3 length equals 17 residues. The V end lost 3 bases, the J end lost 0 bases, and 17 bases lay between the germline ends. CDR3 nucleotide sequence: TGTGCCAGCAGTGACGGGGTTGGCCTACCGTACCAAGAGACCCAGTACTTC. Its translation: CASSDGVGLPYQETQYF.

This clonotype was seen more than once but under ten times. V gene TRBV6-1 combines with J gene TRBJ2-7, with 9 bases matching TRBD2. Germline V gives CDR1 MNHNS, CDR2 SASEGT. The CDR3 extends over 14 amino acids. Unmatched junction bases numbered 3, after V lost 4 bases and J lost 2 bases. CDR3 amino acids: CASSALAGAYEQYF. The CDR3 region has the DNA TGTGCCAGCAGTGCTTTAGCGGGAGCCTACGAGCAGTACTTC.

This chain joins TRBV7-9 and TRBJ1-3; TRBD1 is a possible D gene (5 bases). Per germline, CDR1 SEHNR and CDR2 FQNEAQ (reference sequence). Trimming pared 5 bases from V and 3 bases from J, leaving 11 bases between. The CDR3 is made up of 14 amino acids. CDR3 coding DNA: TGTGCCAGCAGCCCCGGGGGATTTGGAAACACCATATATTTT. This codes for CASSPGGFGNTIYF.

This clonotype was recorded many times. The chain carries TRBV30 and TRBJ2-7; TRBD2 matches 8 bases. CDR1 is GTSNPN and CDR2 is SVGIG in the germline V gene (reference sequence). Trimming cost V 0 bases and J 4 bases; bases outside gene matches: 2. The CDR3 length is 13 residues. DNA of the CDR3: TGTGCCTGGAGTGTACAGCGGGAGTACGAGCAGTACTTC. Its translation is CAWSVQREYEQYF.

In its sample, this clonotype was seen many times. V is TRBV2 and J is TRBJ2-5; perhaps TRBD1 as D (5 bases). The CDR3 contains 13 residues. Germline CDR1 and CDR2: SNHLY and FYNNEI. Trimming took 8 bases from V and 5 from J, leaving 15 bases between them. In nucleotides, the CDR3 is TGTGCCAGCCTTGGGGCTAGTGAGGAGACCCAGTACTTC. It specifies CASLGASEETQYF.

The J gene is TRBJ2-3, the V gene TRBV30; D perhaps matches TRBD2 (5 bases). Germline CDR1 reads GTSNPN; CDR2 reads SVGIG (reference sequence). Trimming took off 0 bases at V and 9 bases at J, with 16 bases between the two ends. The CDR3 runs to 14 residues. This CDR3 reads CAWSVLDLTHTQYF. The CDR3, as DNA: TGTGCCTGGAGTGTACTAGATCTGACACACACGCAGTATTTT.